These T cell receptor beta chains were read from a single sample in a study of T-cell memory formation after mild COVID-19. TCRdb redid the calling of the 5' RACE reads with MiXCR, one entry per CDR3 protein. This sample carries roughly 250,000 distinct CDR3 sequences, 16% of them seen once, and the ten largest clones take 3% to 4.5%. Sequenced input: PBMCs or a T cell subset sorted from them (not recorded which). The receptors were gathered from a young man who had mild COVID-19 (a few samples of this study predate the infection). Cell type and time point are not known. The CDR3 runs from the conserved cysteine through the conserved F or W. The D gene is left open where the match is weak. Clone size is given for some rows only: seen once, a few or many times, or a class if the clone is expanded.

j_gene,d_gene,v_gene,abundance,CDR3nt,CDR3aa
TRBJ2-2,NA,TRBV2,few,TGTGCCAGCAGTGACAGGGGTACGAACACCGGGGAGCTGTTTTTT,CASSDRGTNTGELFF
TRBJ2-3,NA,TRBV29-1,many,TGCAGCGTTGTAGGAGGGGTTAGCACAGATACGCAGTATTTT,CSVVGGVSTDTQYF
TRBJ1-5,TRBD1,TRBV2,NA,TGTGCCAGCAGTGAAGACAGGGGGGATCAGCCCCAGCATTTT,CASSEDRGDQPQHF
TRBJ2-5,TRBD1,TRBV5-1,NA,TGCGCCAGCAGCGGTGGACAGGGTGAGACCCAGTACTTC,CASSGGQGETQYF
TRBJ1-5,NA,TRBV7-9,few,TGTGCCAGCAGCTTACTGTATCAGCCCCAGCATTTT,CASSLLYQPQHF
TRBJ2-7,NA,TRBV5-4,many,TGTGCCAGCAGCCGCGGGTTAACTACGGGAGAGCAGTACTTC,CASSRGLTTGEQYF
TRBJ1-6,NA,TRBV5-1,NA,TGCGCCAGCAGCTTGCGTTCGAGCTCCTATAATTCACCCCTCCACTTT,CASSLRSSSYNSPLHF
TRBJ2-2,TRBD2,TRBV4-2,few,TGTGCCAGCAGCCAGGAGGTGACTAGCCCCGGGGAGCTGTTTTTT,CASSQEVTSPGELFF
TRBJ1-5,NA,TRBV5-1,NA,TGCGCCAGCAGCTTTTCCCCTGATCAGCCCCAGCATTTT,CASSFSPDQPQHF
TRBJ1-2,NA,TRBV28,many,TGTGCCAGCAGTTTGTACGGTCCTGGCGGCTACACCTTC,CASSLYGPGGYTF
TRBJ1-4,NA,TRBV12-3/TRBV12-4,many,TGTGCCAGCAGCCGTCAGGGTACTAATGAAAAACTGTTTTTT,CASSRQGTNEKLFF
TRBJ1-2,TRBD1,TRBV12-3/TRBV12-4,NA,TGTGCCAGCAGTCAAGCGACAGGGGGCGCGGAGGGCTACACCTTC,CASSQATGGAEGYTF
TRBJ2-2,NA,TRBV7-8,NA,TGTGCCAGCAGCTTACTCGGAGGGGCCTCGAACACCGGGGAGCTGTTTTTT,CASSLLGGASNTGELFF
TRBJ1-1,NA,TRBV29-1,many,TGCAGCGTTGTCCCCACTGAAGCTTTCTTT,CSVVPTEAFF
TRBJ1-6,NA,TRBV25-1,few,TGTGCCAGCAGGGCGACAGGAACGGATAATTCACCCCTCCACTTT,CASRATGTDNSPLHF
TRBJ2-1,NA,TRBV6-5,NA,TGTGCCAGCAGTTACTCGCTTGGACCAGCTCATGAGCAGTTCTTC,CASSYSLGPAHEQFF
TRBJ1-1,NA,TRBV5-6,NA,TGTGCCAGCAGCAGCGGGTGGAACACTGAAGCTTTCTTT,CASSSGWNTEAFF
TRBJ1-1,NA,TRBV20-1,NA,TGCAGTGCCGGCGGGGGGGCAAGGCCTGAAGCTTTCTTT,CSAGGGARPEAFF
TRBJ1-4,NA,TRBV2,few,TGTGCCAGCAGGTATAATGAAAAACTGTTTTTT,CASRYNEKLFF
TRBJ2-4,NA,TRBV7-9,few,TGTGCCAGCAGCTTAGGTGCAGGGGGGCGTGACATTCAGTACTTC,CASSLGAGGRDIQYF
TRBJ1-6,TRBD1,TRBV20-1,NA,TGCAGTGCCGAACCGCTATTAGGGACAGGGGGTTCACCCCTCCACTTT,CSAEPLLGTGGSPLHF
TRBJ2-2,TRBD2,TRBV29-1,NA,TGCAGCGCCCTCGGGGCTAGCGGGGGGGCGAGCGGGGAGCTGTTTTTT,CSALGASGGASGELFF
TRBJ2-5,NA,TRBV6-5,NA,TGTGCCAGCAGTACCCGGCCGGGACGGGAGACCCAGTACTTC,CASSTRPGRETQYF